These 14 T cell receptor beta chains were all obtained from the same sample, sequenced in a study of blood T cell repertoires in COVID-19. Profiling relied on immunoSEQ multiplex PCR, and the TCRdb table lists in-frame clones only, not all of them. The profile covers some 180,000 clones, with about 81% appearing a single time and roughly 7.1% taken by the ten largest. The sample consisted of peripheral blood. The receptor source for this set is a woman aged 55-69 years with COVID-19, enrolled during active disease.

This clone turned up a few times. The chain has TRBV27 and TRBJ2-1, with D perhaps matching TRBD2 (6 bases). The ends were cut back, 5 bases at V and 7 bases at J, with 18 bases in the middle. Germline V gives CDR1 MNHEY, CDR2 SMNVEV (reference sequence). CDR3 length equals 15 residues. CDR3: CASSLLVRDGNEQFF. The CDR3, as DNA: TGTGCCAGCAGTCTTCTGGTGCGGGATGGGAATGAGCAGTTCTTC.

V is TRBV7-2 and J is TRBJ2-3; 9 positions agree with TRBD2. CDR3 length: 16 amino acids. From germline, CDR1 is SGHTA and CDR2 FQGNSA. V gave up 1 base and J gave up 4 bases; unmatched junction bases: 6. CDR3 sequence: CASSLDRAGGADTQYF. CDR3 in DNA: TGTGCCAGCAGCTTAGATAGGGCGGGGGGGGCAGATACGCAGTATTTT.

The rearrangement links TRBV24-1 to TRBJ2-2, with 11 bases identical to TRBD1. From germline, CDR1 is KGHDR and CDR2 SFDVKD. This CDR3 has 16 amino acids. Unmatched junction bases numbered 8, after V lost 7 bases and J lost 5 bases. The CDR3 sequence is CATRNSGTGGTGELFF. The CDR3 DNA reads TGTGCCACCAGGAACTCTGGGACAGGGGGAACCGGGGAGCTGTTTTTT.

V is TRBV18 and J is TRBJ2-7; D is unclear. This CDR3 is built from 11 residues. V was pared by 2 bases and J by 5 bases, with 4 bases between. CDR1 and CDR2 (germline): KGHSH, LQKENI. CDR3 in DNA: TGTGCCAGCTCACCAAGCCACGAGCAGTACGTC. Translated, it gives CASSPSHEQYV.

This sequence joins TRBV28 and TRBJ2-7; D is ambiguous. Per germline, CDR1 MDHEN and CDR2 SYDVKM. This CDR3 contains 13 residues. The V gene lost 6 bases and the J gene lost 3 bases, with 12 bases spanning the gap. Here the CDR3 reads CASSFSLIYEQYF. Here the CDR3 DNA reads TGTGCCAGCAGCTTCTCCTTAATCTACGAGCAGTACTTC.

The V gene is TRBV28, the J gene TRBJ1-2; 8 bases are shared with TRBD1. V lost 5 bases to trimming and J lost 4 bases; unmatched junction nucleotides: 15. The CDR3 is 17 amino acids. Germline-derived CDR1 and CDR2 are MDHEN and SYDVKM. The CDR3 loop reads CASSRITGTGFGYGYTF. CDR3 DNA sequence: TGTGCCAGCAGTCGAATTACCGGGACAGGATTTGGCTATGGCTACACCTTC.

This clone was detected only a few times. The CDR3 coding sequence is TGTGCCAGTAGTTGGCCTCAGGGGAACACTGAAGCTTTCTTT. This sequence encodes CASSWPQGNTEAFF. The J gene is TRBJ1-1, the V gene TRBV19, with D possibly matching TRBD1 (5 bases). V was cut by 5 bases and J by 1 base, with 11 bases left in between. The CDR3 contains 14 residues. The germline CDR1 and CDR2 sequences are LNHDA and SQIVND (reference sequence).

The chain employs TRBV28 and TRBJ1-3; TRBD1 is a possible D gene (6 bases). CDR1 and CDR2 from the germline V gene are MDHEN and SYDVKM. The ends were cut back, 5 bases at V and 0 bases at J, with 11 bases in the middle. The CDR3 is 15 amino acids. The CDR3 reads CASSRTATSGNTIYF. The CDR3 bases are TGTGCCAGCAGTCGGACAGCAACCTCTGGAAACACCATATATTTT.

The CDR3 sequence is CAWEMAGGFYGYTF. CDR3 in DNA: TGTGCCTGGGAGATGGCAGGAGGTTTCTATGGCTACACCTTC. This chain uses TRBV30 with TRBJ1-2; D is undetermined. Between the trimmed V and J ends, which lost 5 bases and 4 bases, there was a span of 17 bases. Germline V lookup: CDR1 GTSNPN, CDR2 SVGIG (reference sequence). This CDR3 spans 14 amino acids. The whole variable domain, filled in from reference TRBV30 and TRBJ1-2, reads SQTIHQWPATLVQPVGSPLSLECTVEGTSNPNLYWYRQAAGRGLQLLFYSVGIGQISSEVPQNLSASRPQDRQFILSSKKLLLSDSGFYLCAWEMAGGFYGYTFGSGTRLTVV.

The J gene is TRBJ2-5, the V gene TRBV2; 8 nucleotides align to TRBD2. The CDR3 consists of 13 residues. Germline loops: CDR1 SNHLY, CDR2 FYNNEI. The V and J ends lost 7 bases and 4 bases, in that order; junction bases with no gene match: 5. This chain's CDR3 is CASIGLASETQYF. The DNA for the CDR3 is TGTGCCAGCATAGGACTAGCTTCAGAGACCCAGTACTTC.

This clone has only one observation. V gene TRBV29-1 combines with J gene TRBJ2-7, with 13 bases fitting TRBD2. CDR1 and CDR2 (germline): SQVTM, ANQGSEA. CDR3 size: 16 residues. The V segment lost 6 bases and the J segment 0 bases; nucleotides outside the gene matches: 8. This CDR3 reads CSVARTSGSPSYEQYF. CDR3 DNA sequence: TGCAGCGTCGCACGGACTAGCGGGAGTCCCTCCTACGAGCAGTACTTC.

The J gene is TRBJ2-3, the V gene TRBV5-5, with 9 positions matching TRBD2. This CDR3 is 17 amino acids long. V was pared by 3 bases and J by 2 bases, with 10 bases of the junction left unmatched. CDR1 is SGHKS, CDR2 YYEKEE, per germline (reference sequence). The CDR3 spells CASSWMATSGPTDTQYF. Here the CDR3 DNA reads TGTGCCAGCAGCTGGATGGCGACTAGCGGCCCCACAGATACGCAGTATTTT.

Here the CDR3 reads CATSLTGSTDTQYF. CDR3 nucleotide sequence: TGTGCCACCAGTTTGACAGGGAGCACAGATACGCAGTATTTT. This chain uses TRBV24-1 with TRBJ2-3, with TRBD1 identical over 7 bases. Germline V gives CDR1 KGHDR, CDR2 SFDVKD. J lost 0 bases, V lost 6 bases, and 2 bases had no gene match. The CDR3 spans 14 residues.

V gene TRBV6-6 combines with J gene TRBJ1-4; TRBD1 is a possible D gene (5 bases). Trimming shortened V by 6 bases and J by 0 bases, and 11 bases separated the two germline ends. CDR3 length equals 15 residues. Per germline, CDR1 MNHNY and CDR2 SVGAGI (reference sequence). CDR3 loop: CASRGGGPTNEKLFF. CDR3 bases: TGTGCCAGCAGGGGGGGAGGACCAACTAATGAAAAACTGTTTTTT.